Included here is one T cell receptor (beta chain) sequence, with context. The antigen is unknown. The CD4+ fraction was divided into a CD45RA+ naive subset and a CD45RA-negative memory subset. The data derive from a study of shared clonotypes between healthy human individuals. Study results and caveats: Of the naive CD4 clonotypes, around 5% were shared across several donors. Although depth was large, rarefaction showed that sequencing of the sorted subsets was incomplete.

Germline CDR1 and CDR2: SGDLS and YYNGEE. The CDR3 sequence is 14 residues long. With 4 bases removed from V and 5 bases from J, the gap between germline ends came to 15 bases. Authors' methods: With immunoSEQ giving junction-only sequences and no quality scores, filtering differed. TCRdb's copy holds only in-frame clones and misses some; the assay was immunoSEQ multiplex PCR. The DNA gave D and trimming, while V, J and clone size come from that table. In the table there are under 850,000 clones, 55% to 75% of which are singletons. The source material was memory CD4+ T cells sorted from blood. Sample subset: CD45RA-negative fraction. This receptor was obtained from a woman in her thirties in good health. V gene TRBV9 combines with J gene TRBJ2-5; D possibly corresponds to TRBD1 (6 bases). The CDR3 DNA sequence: TGTGCCAGCAGCCCAGGGGCCTTTCGGGAGACCCAGTACTTC. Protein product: CASSPGAFRETQYF.